The 28 T cell receptor beta chains reported below all come from one sample, sequenced in a study of T cells in Graves' hyperthyroidism and ophthalmopathy (dated by TCRdb to about 2019). Libraries were built with multiplex PCR. The run used an Illumina HiSeq 2000. The TCR beta CDR3 regions were amplified from the RNA transcripts. The TCR CDR3 was subjected to a first round of RT-PCR using the HTBI primer set and the Qiagen OneStep RT-PCR kit. TCRdb reprocessing: public reads trimmed at Q25 with fastp, clones called with MiXCR, in-frame beta chains kept. Each record represents a unique CDR3 protein, reported with the most common genes and DNA among its rows. The sample profile shows around 600,000 distinct CDR3 sequences; 14% of them were found once. 7% to 9% of the sample goes to the ten largest clones. The material sequenced was blood. All receptors come from a woman between 18 and 29 years old with Graves' ophthalmopathy.

This clonotype has at least ten counts. This sequence joins TRBV29-1 and TRBJ2-7; the match to TRBD2 covers 8 bases. The trim removed 0 bases at V and 1 base at J, leaving 5 bases unmatched. Germline V gene lookup returns CDR1 SQVTM and CDR2 ANQGSEA. The CDR3 extends over 15 amino acids. Here the CDR3 reads CSVEDLREGSYEQYF. The CDR3 coding sequence is TGCAGCGTTGAAGATCTCCGGGAGGGATCCTACGAGCAGTACTTC.

This clonotype has a count of ten or more. The V gene is TRBV12-3 or TRBV12-4, the J gene TRBJ2-7; D unresolved. Trimming left V 3 bases short and J 7 bases short, with 10 bases between. The CDR3 has 12 amino acids. The CDR3 spells CASSFVRREQYF. DNA of the CDR3: TGTGCCAGCAGTTTCGTTCGACGGGAGCAGTACTTC.

Worth noting for this clonotype: This may arise from a read error, as a much more abundant clone is one base away. The CDR3, as DNA: TGTGCCATCAGTGGGTCGAGATTCGCGGGCACGAACACCGGGGAGCTGTTTTTT. Its translation is CAISGSRFAGTNTGELFF. V usage is TRBV10-3 and J usage is TRBJ2-2; possible D gene TRBD2, 5 bases. This CDR3 is 18 amino acids long. V shed 4 bases and J shed 0 bases, with 18 bases lying between them. Per germline, CDR1 ENHRY and CDR2 SYGVKD.

At least ten counts were recorded for this clonotype. The chain joins TRBV18 to TRBJ2-4; D uncertain. V lost 8 bases, J lost 0 bases, and 5 bases lay in between. Germline V gene sequence: CDR1 KGHSH, CDR2 LQKENI. This CDR3 has 12 residues. The CDR3 protein is CASTEAKNIQYF. The CDR3 DNA follows: TGTGCCAGCACAGAAGCCAAAAACATTCAGTACTTC.

This clonotype was detected many times. V and J are TRBV7-2 and TRBJ1-1, with no clear D. Germline V gives CDR1 SGHTA, CDR2 FQGNSA. V was cut by 5 bases and J by 2 bases, with 9 bases left in between. This CDR3 is built from 13 residues. The CDR3, as DNA: TGTGCCAGCAGCCCAGCCCCTAACACTGAAGCTTTCTTT. Translated, it gives CASSPAPNTEAFF.

This sequence joins TRBV4-2 and TRBJ2-1; the D gene could be TRBD1 or TRBD2 (6 bases each). Trimming pared 3 bases from V and 8 bases from J, leaving 14 bases between. The length of the CDR3 is 14 residues. The germline V gene encodes CDR1 LGHNA and CDR2 YNFKEQ. As DNA, the CDR3 is TGTGCCAGCAGCCATGGGGGCGGGAACTATGAGCAGTTCTTC. It codes for CASSHGGGNYEQFF.

The sample holds many counts of this clonotype. The rearrangement joins TRBV6-1 to TRBJ2-7, with 8 positions matching TRBD1. The CDR3 consists of 18 residues. Looked up from germline, CDR1 is MNHNS and CDR2 is SASEGT. J lost 0 bases, V lost 6 bases, and 16 bases had no gene match. The CDR3 sequence: CASRVPGTGGRSSYEQYF. CDR3 nucleotide sequence: TGTGCCAGCAGGGTCCCCGGGACAGGCGGAAGGAGCTCCTACGAGCAGTACTTC.

This clonotype came up many times. V is TRBV20-1 and J is TRBJ2-5; 9 bases are shared with TRBD1. The CDR3 loop spans 17 amino acids. Germline trimming cut 5 bases from V and 3 bases from J; bases unmatched to any gene: 16. Germline V gene sequence: CDR1 DFQATT, CDR2 SNEGSKA (reference sequence). The CDR3 DNA reads as TGCAGTGCTCCAACACTTTCCGGGACAGGGTTTAAAGAGACCCAGTACTTC. Residues: CSAPTLSGTGFKETQYF.

This clonotype was counted ten times or more. This chain joins TRBV7-3 and TRBJ2-3; 8 nucleotides agree with TRBD2. Looked up from germline, CDR1 is SGHTA and CDR2 is FQGTGA. The length of the CDR3 is 17 residues. After removal of 5 bases from V and 0 bases from J, the junction contained 10 bases not matched to a gene. DNA for the CDR3: TGTGCCAGCAGCCCACCCACCTTAGCGGGAAGCACAGATACGCAGTATTTT. Protein sequence: CASSPPTLAGSTDTQYF.

On this clonotype: The junction differs from germline at one of its ends, possibly a read error. The rearrangement joins TRBV5-1 to TRBJ1-1, with TRBD1 as a possible D gene (6 bases). This CDR3 has 11 amino acids. Germline V gene lookup returns CDR1 SGHRS and CDR2 YFSETQ. The CDR3 spells CASSSTGRAFF. For the CDR3, the DNA is TGTGCCAGCAGCTCCACAGGGAGGGCTTTCTTT.

This clonotype occurred many times. This chain uses TRBV28 with TRBJ2-7; 10 nucleotides match TRBD2. The CDR3 has 16 amino acids. The V segment lost 5 bases and the J segment 4 bases; nucleotides outside the gene matches: 11. Germline V CDR1 and CDR2: MDHEN, SYDVKM. Here the CDR3 DNA reads TGTGCCAGCAGTCCGACGCATAGCGGGAGGTTGTACGAGCAGTACTTC. This encodes CASSPTHSGRLYEQYF.

This clonotype has at least ten counts. This chain uses TRBV6-2 or TRBV6-3 with TRBJ2-3; weak D call: TRBD2 (5 bases). The CDR3 is made up of 15 amino acids. V lost 5 bases to trimming and J lost 4 bases, with 16 bases between them. Germline CDR1 and CDR2: MNHEY and SVGEGT. In DNA, the CDR3 is TGTGCCAGCAGTGCGGTAATCGGGGAAGCAGATACGCAGTATTTT. Amino acids: CASSAVIGEADTQYF.

This clonotype showed up just a few times. The chain uses TRBV6-1 and TRBJ2-7; 10 bases fit TRBD1. Germline V gene lookup returns CDR1 MNHNS and CDR2 SASEGT. J lost 2 bases, V lost 11 bases, and 9 bases had no gene match. The CDR3 totals 14 residues. The CDR3 reads CASWEGQGTYEQYF. In DNA, the CDR3 is TGTGCCTCTTGGGAGGGACAGGGGACCTACGAGCAGTACTTC.

This clonotype was observed many times. The chain joins TRBV28 to TRBJ1-5; D is uncertain. This CDR3 contains 14 residues. CDR1 and CDR2 (germline): MDHEN, SYDVKM. V was shortened by 5 bases and J by 5 bases, with 13 bases between the two germline ends. The CDR3 DNA sequence: TGTGCCAGCAGTCAGCCTAGGGAGGATCAGCCCCAGCATTTT. Its translation is CASSQPREDQPQHF.

This chain uses TRBV9 with TRBJ1-1, with 9 bases matching TRBD1. Germline CDR1 reads SGDLS; CDR2 reads YYNGEE. V lost 0 bases, J lost 4 bases, and 10 bases stayed unmatched. This CDR3 has 17 amino acids. CDR3 sequence (DNA): TGTGCCAGCAGCGTAGCCGCTATATCGACAGGGGGCACTGAAGCTTTCTTT. It specifies CASSVAAISTGGTEAFF.

This clonotype was seen ten or more times. The chain employs TRBV6-1 and TRBJ2-7; 9 nucleotides align to TRBD1. V lost 8 bases and J lost 5; bases outside the gene matches: 4. CDR3 length: 12 amino acids. CDR1 MNHNS and CDR2 SASEGT come from the germline V gene. The CDR3 is CASRDRADEQYF. CDR3 bases: TGTGCCAGCCGGGACAGGGCCGACGAGCAGTACTTC.

The sample holds many counts of this clonotype. This chain uses TRBV7-2 with TRBJ2-3; maybe TRBD2 (6 bases). CDR3 length equals 15 residues. V was pared by 3 bases and J by 2 bases, with 12 bases between. CDR1 and CDR2 from the germline V gene are SGHTA and FQGNSA. CDR3 nucleotide sequence: TGTGCCAGCAGCTTGGGGAGGTCATTCACAGATACGCAGTATTTT. This sequence encodes CASSLGRSFTDTQYF.

This clonotype was counted at least ten times. J is TRBJ2-7 and V is TRBV7-9; TRBD2 aligns across 8 bases. Looked up from germline, CDR1 is SEHNR and CDR2 is FQNEAQ (reference sequence). The V segment lost 4 bases and the J segment 3 bases; nucleotides outside the gene matches: 5. The CDR3 contains 14 residues. CDR3 DNA: TGTGCCAGCAGCTATAGCGGGAAAAGCTACGAGCAGTACTTC. Translation gives CASSYSGKSYEQYF.

This chain links TRBV4-2 with TRBJ2-5; TRBD2 is a possible D gene (5 bases). V gave up 1 base and J gave up 1 base, with 22 bases separating them. The CDR3 spans 19 residues. The V gene's germline CDR1 is LGHNA and CDR2 YNFKEQ. CDR3 nucleotide sequence: TGTGCCAGCAGCCAAGGGGTGCTAGCCCAGATTGGGGTCCAAGAGACCCAGTACTTC. Amino acids: CASSQGVLAQIGVQETQYF.

This clonotype appeared a few times. This chain uses TRBV4-3 with TRBJ2-2, with D hard to call. Trimming removed 1 base from V and 4 bases from J, with 7 bases in between. The CDR3 runs 14 residues. The V gene's germline CDR1 is LGHNA and CDR2 YSLEER. The CDR3 DNA is TGCGCCAGCAGCCAAGGGTGGAGCACCGGGGAGCTGTTTTTT. It specifies CASSQGWSTGELFF.

This clonotype showed up many times. The chain uses TRBV6-1 and TRBJ2-7; weak D call: TRBD1 (6 bases). Trimming removed 3 bases at V and 6 bases at J, with 15 bases between. The CDR3 is 14 residues long. Germline V gene data show CDR1 as MNHNS and CDR2 as SASEGT. CDR3 in DNA: TGTGCCAGCAGTGACCGGGACACCCATGGCGAGCAGTACTTC. Translation gives CASSDRDTHGEQYF.

This clonotype was detected ten times or more. This chain joins TRBV30 and TRBJ2-7; tentatively, D is TRBD1 or TRBD2 (5 bases each). Germline lookup yields CDR1 GTSNPN and CDR2 SVGIG (reference sequence). V was clipped by 0 bases and J by 7 bases, with 13 bases between them. The CDR3 is 13 residues long. The CDR3 bases are TGTGCCTGGAGTGTCACGGGGCTGGGGGAGCAGTACTTC. Its protein is CAWSVTGLGEQYF.

This clonotype was found many times. The V and J genes are TRBV12-3 or TRBV12-4 and TRBJ1-2, with D hard to call. Trimming shortened V by 0 bases and J by 8 bases, and 7 bases separated the two germline ends. The CDR3 is 12 residues long. The CDR3: CASSLALGGYTF. The CDR3 DNA reads TGTGCCAGCAGTTTAGCGTTGGGGGGCTACACCTTC.

The table lists this clonotype with many counts. The V and J genes are TRBV29-1 and TRBJ1-1; D remains unclear. The V gene lost 4 bases and the J gene lost 1 base, with 10 bases spanning the gap. CDR1 SQVTM and CDR2 ANQGSEA come from the germline V gene. CDR3 length: 13 amino acids. The CDR3 sequence is CSVAWETNTEAFF. The CDR3, as DNA: TGCAGCGTTGCCTGGGAAACGAACACTGAAGCTTTCTTT.

The chain carries TRBV30 and TRBJ1-2; D remains ambiguous. The germline gives CDR1 GTSNPN, CDR2 SVGIG (reference sequence). Between the trimmed V and J ends, which lost 3 bases and 6 bases, there was a span of 11 bases. This CDR3 spans 12 amino acids. This chain's CDR3 is CAWSKTANGYTF. CDR3 nucleotides: TGTGCCTGGAGCAAGACCGCCAATGGCTACACCTTC.

The sample holds a few counts of this clonotype. J is TRBJ1-5 and V is TRBV20-1, with D perhaps matching TRBD1 (5 bases). Germline values: CDR1 DFQATT, CDR2 SNEGSKA (reference sequence). This CDR3 has 16 amino acids. Trimming cost V 2 bases and J 0 bases, with 14 bases left between them. CDR3 bases: TGCAGTGCTAGACCCGACAGCGCTTATAGCAATCAGCCCCAGCATTTT. Amino acid sequence: CSARPDSAYSNQPQHF.

V and J are TRBV11-2 and TRBJ1-1, with D possibly being TRBD1 (5 bases). V was shortened by 4 bases and J by 1 base, with 13 bases between the two germline ends. This CDR3 contains 15 residues. CDR1 and CDR2 from the germline V gene are SGHAT and FQNNGV. The CDR3 loop reads CASSSPATGNTEAFF. Written as DNA, the CDR3 is TGTGCCAGCAGCTCCCCAGCCACAGGGAACACTGAAGCTTTCTTT.

This clonotype appeared many times. V is TRBV11-3 and J is TRBJ2-5; 7 bases are shared with TRBD2. This CDR3 is 15 amino acids long. The junction had 11 bases not matched to a gene; V was cut back by 6 bases and J by 4 bases. Germline loops: CDR1 SGHNT, CDR2 YENEEA. The CDR3 spells CASSPSFREVETQYF. CDR3 nucleotide sequence: TGTGCCAGCAGTCCCTCGTTTCGGGAGGTAGAGACCCAGTACTTC. Full variable domain (remainder filled in from reference TRBV11-3 and TRBJ2-5): EAGVVQSPRYKIIEKKQPVAFWCNPISGHNTLYWYLQNLGQGPELLIRYENEEAVDDSQLPKDRFSAERLKGVDSTLKIQPAELGDSAVYLCASSPSFREVETQYFGPGTRLLVL.